Below, 27 T cell receptor beta chains from the same sample are listed, as sequenced in a study of T-cell reconstitution after alpha-beta-depleted transplantation in children (dated by TCRdb to 2016 to 2017). Library construction relied on PCR. Instrument used: Illumina HiSeq 2500. TCR library preparation used molecular barcoding, with unique molecular identifiers applied to normalize quantification of the TCRbeta repertoire. TCRdb itself trimmed the public reads at Q25 with fastp, ran MiXCR and retained productive beta chains. Under each unique CDR3 protein, matching rows form one entry showing the most common genes and DNA. The sample has more than 400,000 distinct CDR3 sequences on record, roughly two fifths of them singletons. The ten top clones hold 27% of the sample. The treatment or condition label of this sample denotes: allogeneic hematopoietic cell transplantation with graft depleted of TCRalphabeta T cells and CD19 B cells.

Specimen: PBMCs, collected before TCRalphabeta/CD19-depleted stem cell transplant. The receptors stem from a girl between 2 and 10 years old with aplastic anemia, due to receive a stem cell transplant.

The table lists this clonotype with many counts. The chain carries TRBV4-1 and TRBJ2-3; D not resolved. Trimming removed 1 base from V and 1 base from J, with 6 bases in between. This CDR3 region has 14 residues. Germline V lookup: CDR1 MGHRA, CDR2 YSYEKL. The DNA for the CDR3 is TGCGCCAGCAGCCAAGGCCCCGGCACAGATACGCAGTATTTT. Amino acids: CASSQGPGTDTQYF.

V usage is TRBV6-2 or TRBV6-3 and J usage is TRBJ2-1, with TRBD2 matching 11 bases. The ends lost 2 bases at V and 0 bases at J; junction bases unmatched: 15. This CDR3 is built from 21 residues. Germline CDR1 reads MNHEY; CDR2 reads SVGEGT. CDR3 residues: CASSYLLRTSGPLLSYNEQFF. In nucleotides, the CDR3 is TGTGCCAGCAGTTACCTTCTCAGGACTAGCGGGCCCCTACTCTCCTACAATGAGCAGTTCTTC.

This clonotype was observed at least ten times. This chain uses TRBV20-1 with TRBJ2-7, with 8 bases fitting TRBD2. CDR1 DFQATT and CDR2 SNEGSKA come from the germline V gene (reference sequence). The CDR3 is 17 amino acids. V shed 0 bases and J 0 bases; nucleotides not matched to a gene: 10. The CDR3 DNA reads TGCAGTGCTAGAGATTTCAGAGGGCGGGAGGTCTCCTACGAGCAGTACTTC. Protein product: CSARDFRGREVSYEQYF.

There are a few counts of this clonotype. The gene calls are TRBV12-3 or TRBV12-4 and TRBJ1-1; D is uncertain. V gave up 5 bases and J gave up 5 bases, with 15 bases separating them. This CDR3 spans 14 amino acids. The CDR3 is CASSMDFPLTEAFF. CDR3 coding DNA: TGTGCCAGCAGTATGGATTTCCCTTTAACTGAAGCTTTCTTT.

The chain employs TRBV20-1 and TRBJ2-7, with D perhaps TRBD2 (6 bases). Trimming left V 6 bases short and J 2 bases short, with 20 bases between. The CDR3 extends over 15 amino acids. The germline V gene has CDR1 DFQATT and CDR2 SNEGSKA (reference sequence). CDR3 bases: TGCAGTGCCTTACGGGTCGGGGACTCTACCTACGAGCAGTACTTC. This encodes CSALRVGDSTYEQYF.

This chain links TRBV20-1 with TRBJ2-7; 10 positions agree with TRBD1. This CDR3 region has 19 residues. CDR1 is DFQATT and CDR2 is SNEGSKA in the germline V gene (reference sequence). J lost 2 bases, V lost 3 bases, and 19 bases had no gene match. The CDR3 region is CSASEVGTGEAVLTYEQYF. CDR3 nucleotide sequence: TGCAGTGCTAGTGAGGTCGGGACAGGGGAAGCAGTACTGACCTACGAGCAGTACTTC.

The CDR3 sequence: CASSNGLVSDTQYF. In DNA form, the CDR3 reads TGTGCCAGCAGCAACGGACTAGTGTCAGATACGCAGTATTTT. The chain couples TRBV5-4 to TRBJ2-3; 7 bases match TRBD2. CDR1 and CDR2 (germline): SGHNT, YYREEE (reference sequence). The CDR3 runs to 14 residues. J lost 4 bases, V lost 4 bases, and 6 bases had no gene match. Full variable domain (outside the CDR3, taken from reference TRBV5-4 and TRBJ2-3): ETGVTQSPTHLIKTRGQQVTLRCSSQSGHNTVSWYQQALGQGPQFIFQYYREEENGRGNFPPRFSGLQFPNYSSELNVNALELDDSALYLCASSNGLVSDTQYFGPGTRLTVL.

The chain recombines TRBV10-2 with TRBJ2-7; TRBD1 aligns across 9 bases. The CDR3 is 13 residues long. The germline V gene encodes CDR1 WSHSY and CDR2 SAAADI. V shed 6 bases and J 4 bases; nucleotides not matched to a gene: 4. CDR3 amino acids: CASRRDREYEQYF. CDR3 sequence (DNA): TGCGCCAGCAGAAGGGACAGGGAGTACGAGCAGTACTTC.

The chain combines TRBV11-1 with TRBJ1-2; TRBD1 is a possible D gene (6 bases). CDR1 SGHAT and CDR2 FQDESV come from the germline V gene (reference sequence). V shed 3 bases and J shed 3 bases, with 17 bases lying between them. The CDR3 runs 16 residues. The chain's CDR3 is CASSLMIGGIDYGYTF. The CDR3 DNA is TGTGCCAGCAGCTTGATGATCGGGGGCATTGACTATGGCTACACCTTC.

This clonotype is medium-sized. V and J are TRBV10-3 and TRBJ2-2; a weak D match, TRBD2 (6 bases). From germline, CDR1 is ENHRY and CDR2 SYGVKD. This CDR3 is built from 15 residues. Trimming pared 3 bases from V and 4 bases from J, leaving 12 bases between. The CDR3 DNA follows: TGTGCCATCAGTGATTTGCAGGGAGGCACCGGGGAGCTGTTTTTT. Translated: CAISDLQGGTGELFF.

This clonotype appeared many times. This chain joins TRBV7-8 and TRBJ2-7; D gene uncertain. The CDR3 length is 14 residues. Germline CDR1 reads SGHVS; CDR2 reads FQNEAQ. V shed 5 bases and J shed 3 bases, with 14 bases lying between them. The CDR3, as DNA: TGTGCCAGCAGCCATCGTAGCCCATACTACGAGCAGTACTTC. Its protein is CASSHRSPYYEQYF.

This chain uses TRBV20-1 with TRBJ2-5; 9 bases map to TRBD2. Losses at the gene ends were 7 bases for V and 5 bases for J; bases not matched to a gene: 11. The V gene's germline CDR1 is DFQATT and CDR2 SNEGSKA (reference sequence). The CDR3 extends over 14 amino acids. The CDR3 here is CSGALAGSRETQYF. CDR3 sequence (DNA): TGCAGTGGGGCGCTAGCGGGGTCCCGGGAGACCCAGTACTTC.

The rearrangement uses TRBV5-1 and TRBJ2-1; 8 bases align to TRBD2. CDR3 length equals 14 residues. V was clipped by 2 bases and J by 6 bases; unmatched bases: 4. Germline-derived CDR1 and CDR2 are SGHRS and YFSETQ. The CDR3: CASSFRTSSNEQFF. The CDR3, as DNA: TGCGCCAGCAGCTTTCGGACTAGCAGCAATGAGCAGTTCTTC.

The J gene is TRBJ2-7, the V gene TRBV12-5; D is unclear. The germline CDR1 and CDR2 sequences are LGHNT and FRNRAP. The V end was cut by 2 bases, the J end by 3 bases, with 5 bases between. This CDR3 region has 12 residues. The CDR3 DNA reads as TGTGCTAGTGGTTTGCCGGACTACGAGCAGTACTTC. Amino acid sequence: CASGLPDYEQYF.

The chain joins TRBV20-1 to TRBJ2-7; the D gene could be TRBD1 or TRBD2 (5 bases each). This CDR3 has 14 amino acids. V shed 4 bases and J shed 1 base, with 14 bases lying between them. Germline assignment: CDR1 DFQATT and CDR2 SNEGSKA (reference sequence). For the CDR3, the DNA is TGCAGTGCTAAATGGGGGAGCTCTTCCTACGAGCAGTACTTC. It translates to CSAKWGSSSYEQYF.

This clonotype came up many times. The chain joins TRBV20-1 to TRBJ2-1, with TRBD2 as a possible D gene (7 bases). Trimming stripped 5 bases from V and 8 bases from J, with 16 bases between. Germline CDR1 reads DFQATT; CDR2 reads SNEGSKA (reference sequence). The CDR3 length is 13 residues. CDR3 in DNA: TGCAGTGCTCCCGAGGGGGGGAAAGATGAGCAGTTCTTC. Protein sequence: CSAPEGGKDEQFF.

This clonotype was seen only a few times. The V and J genes are TRBV20-1 and TRBJ1-1; D might be TRBD1 (6 bases). CDR1 and CDR2 from the germline V gene are DFQATT and SNEGSKA (reference sequence). CDR3 size: 13 residues. Deletions cut 3 bases from V and 5 bases from J, with 13 bases between. In nucleotides, the CDR3 is TGCAGTGCTAGCCGTGAGAGGGGGACTGAAGCTTTCTTT. It is translated as CSASRERGTEAFF.

This clonotype has ten or more counts. The chain combines TRBV12-3 or TRBV12-4 with TRBJ2-2; 12 bases are a match to TRBD2. Trimming removed 7 bases from V and 0 bases from J; junction bases left unmatched: 6. This CDR3 spans 17 amino acids. The CDR3 nucleotides read TGTGCCAGCATCTTGGGACTAGCGGGCGCGAACACCGGGGAGCTGTTTTTT. This codes for CASILGLAGANTGELFF.

In its sample, this clonotype was seen once. The V and J genes are TRBV29-1 and TRBJ2-5; 12 bases map to TRBD2. The CDR3 runs to 16 residues. Germline loops: CDR1 SQVTM, CDR2 ANQGSEA. With V trimmed by 7 bases and J by 5 bases, 14 bases remained unmatched. CDR3 protein: CSASGLAGPRGETQYF. The CDR3 region has the DNA TGCAGCGCCTCGGGACTAGCGGGCCCTAGGGGGGAGACCCAGTACTTC. Full variable domain (rest looked up from reference TRBV29-1 and TRBJ2-5): SAVISQKPSRDICQRGTSLTIQCQVDSQVTMMFWYRQQPGQSLTLIATANQGSEATYESGFVIDKFPISRPNLTFSTLTVSNMSPEDSSIYLCSASGLAGPRGETQYFGPGTRLLVL.

The CDR3 region is CASSPPVQGAITEAFF. DNA for the CDR3: TGCGCCAGCAGCCCCCCGGTACAGGGGGCAATCACTGAAGCTTTCTTT. This rearrangement joins TRBV5-1 to TRBJ1-1; 9 nucleotides agree with TRBD1. CDR1 and CDR2 from the germline V gene are SGHRS and YFSETQ. The CDR3 spans 16 residues. V was clipped by 4 bases and J by 4 bases; unmatched bases: 11.

The rearrangement joins TRBV7-2 to TRBJ2-2; 10 nucleotides line up with TRBD1. This CDR3 has 15 residues. Looked up from germline, CDR1 is SGHTA and CDR2 is FQGNSA. V gave up 4 bases and J gave up 7 bases; unmatched junction bases: 6. CDR3 coding DNA: TGTGCCAGCAGCTACGACAGGGGGCACGGCGGGGAGCTGTTTTTT. It codes for CASSYDRGHGGELFF. Based on the CDR3 plus reference TRBV7-2 and TRBJ2-2, the full variable domain is GAGVSQSPSNKVTEKGKDVELRCDPISGHTALYWYRQSLGQGLEFLIYFQGNSAPDKSGLPSDRFSAERTGGSVSTLTIQRTQQEDSAVYLCASSYDRGHGGELFFGEGSRLTVL.

Many counts were recorded for this clonotype. The chain combines TRBV20-1 with TRBJ2-7, with TRBD2 matching 9 bases. Germline assignment: CDR1 DFQATT and CDR2 SNEGSKA (reference sequence). The CDR3 is 16 amino acids. Trimming cost V 0 bases and J 9 bases; bases outside gene matches: 15. CDR3 DNA: TGCAGTGCTAGAGACCCAAGCTTAGCGGGAGCTCCGGGGCAGTACTTC. Amino acids: CSARDPSLAGAPGQYF.

CDR3: CSARMRWYEQYF. The CDR3 bases are TGCAGTGCTAGAATGCGTTGGTACGAGCAGTACTTC. The chain uses TRBV20-1 and TRBJ2-7; D gene ambiguous. CDR1 is DFQATT, CDR2 SNEGSKA, per germline (reference sequence). The V and J ends lost 2 bases and 4 bases respectively, with 9 bases between them. This CDR3 spans 12 amino acids.

CDR3 nucleotide sequence: TGCGCCAGCAGCCAGACGAGTGAATACGAGCAGTACTTC. Its translation is CASSQTSEYEQYF. The chain joins TRBV4-1 to TRBJ2-7; the D is unclear. Germline CDR1 MGHRA, CDR2 YSYEKL. CDR3 size: 13 residues. Trimming stripped 3 bases from V and 4 bases from J, with 10 bases between.

This clonotype has more than one count but fewer than ten. V and J are TRBV7-8 and TRBJ1-2, with 9 bases aligning to TRBD1. This CDR3 comprises 13 residues. V was clipped by 3 bases and J by 8 bases; unmatched bases: 4. Germline lookup yields CDR1 SGHVS and CDR2 FQNEAQ. CDR3 sequence: CASSLGTGTGYTF. The CDR3, as DNA: TGTGCCAGCAGCTTGGGGACAGGGACCGGCTACACCTTC.

The V call is TRBV20-1, the J call TRBJ2-1, with 10 bases lining up with TRBD2. The CDR3 runs 17 residues. CDR1 is DFQATT and CDR2 is SNEGSKA in the germline V gene (reference sequence). Unmatched junction bases numbered 14, after V lost 4 bases and J lost 5 bases. The CDR3 reads CSAKFGIRTSGNNEQFF. The CDR3 DNA sequence: TGCAGTGCTAAGTTCGGGATACGGACTAGCGGCAACAATGAGCAGTTCTTC.

This chain uses TRBV6-5 with TRBJ2-2; the D is unclear. CDR1 is MNHEY and CDR2 is SVGAGI in the germline V gene. V dropped 6 bases and J dropped 2 bases, with 4 bases sitting between them. CDR3 size: 12 residues. The CDR3 protein is CASRFNTGELFF. The CDR3, as DNA: TGTGCCAGCAGGTTTAACACCGGGGAGCTGTTTTTT.